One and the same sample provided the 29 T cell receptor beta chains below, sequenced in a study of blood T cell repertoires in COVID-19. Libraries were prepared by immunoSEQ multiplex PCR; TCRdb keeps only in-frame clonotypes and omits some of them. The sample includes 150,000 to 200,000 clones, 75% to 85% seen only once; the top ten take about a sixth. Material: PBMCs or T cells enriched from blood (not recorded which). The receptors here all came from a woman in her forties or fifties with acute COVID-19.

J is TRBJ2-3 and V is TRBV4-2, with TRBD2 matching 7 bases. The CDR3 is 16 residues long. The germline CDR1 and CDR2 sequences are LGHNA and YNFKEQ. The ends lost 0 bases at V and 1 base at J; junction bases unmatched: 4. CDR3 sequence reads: CASSQEWLAGTDTQYF. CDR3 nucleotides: TGTGCCAGCAGCCAAGAGTGGCTAGCGGGCACAGATACGCAGTATTTT.

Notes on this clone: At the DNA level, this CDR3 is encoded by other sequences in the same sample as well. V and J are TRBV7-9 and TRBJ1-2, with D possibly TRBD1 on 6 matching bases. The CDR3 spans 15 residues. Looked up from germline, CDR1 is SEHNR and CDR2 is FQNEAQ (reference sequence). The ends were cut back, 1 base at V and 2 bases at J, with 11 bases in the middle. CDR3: CASSLEGGPNYGYTF. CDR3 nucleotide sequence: TGTGCCAGCAGCTTAGAAGGGGGACCGAACTATGGCTACACCTTC.

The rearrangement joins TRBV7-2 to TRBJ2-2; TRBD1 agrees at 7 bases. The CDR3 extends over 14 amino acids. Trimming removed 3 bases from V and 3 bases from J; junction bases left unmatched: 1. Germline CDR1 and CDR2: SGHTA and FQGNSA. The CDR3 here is CASSLGQYTGELFF. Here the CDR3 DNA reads TGTGCCAGCAGCTTGGGACAGTACACCGGGGAGCTGTTTTTT.

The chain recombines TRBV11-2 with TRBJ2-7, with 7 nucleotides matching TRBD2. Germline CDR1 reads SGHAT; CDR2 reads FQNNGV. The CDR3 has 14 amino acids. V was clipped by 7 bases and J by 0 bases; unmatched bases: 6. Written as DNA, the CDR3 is TGTGCCAGCACCGCCGGGGGGTACTCCTACGAGCAGTACGTC. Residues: CASTAGGYSYEQYV.

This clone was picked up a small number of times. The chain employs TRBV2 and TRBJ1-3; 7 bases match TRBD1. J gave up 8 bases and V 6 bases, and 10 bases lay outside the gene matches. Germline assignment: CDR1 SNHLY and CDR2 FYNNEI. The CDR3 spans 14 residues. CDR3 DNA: TGTGCCAGCAGCCCGGGATCAGGGGGGCACACCATATATTTT. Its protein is CASSPGSGGHTIYF.

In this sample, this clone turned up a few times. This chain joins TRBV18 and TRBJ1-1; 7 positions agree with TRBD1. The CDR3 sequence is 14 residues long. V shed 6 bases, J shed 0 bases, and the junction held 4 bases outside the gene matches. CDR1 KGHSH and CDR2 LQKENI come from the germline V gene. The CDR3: CASSRDRVNTEAFF. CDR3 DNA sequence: TGTGCCAGCTCCCGCGACAGGGTGAACACTGAAGCTTTCTTT.

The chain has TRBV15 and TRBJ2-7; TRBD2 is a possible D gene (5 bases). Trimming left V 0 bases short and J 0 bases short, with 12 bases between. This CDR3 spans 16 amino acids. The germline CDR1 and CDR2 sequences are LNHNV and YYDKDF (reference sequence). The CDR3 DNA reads TGTGCCACCAGCAGAGATAGGGTACGGGGCTCCTACGAGCAGTACGTC. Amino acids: CATSRDRVRGSYEQYV.

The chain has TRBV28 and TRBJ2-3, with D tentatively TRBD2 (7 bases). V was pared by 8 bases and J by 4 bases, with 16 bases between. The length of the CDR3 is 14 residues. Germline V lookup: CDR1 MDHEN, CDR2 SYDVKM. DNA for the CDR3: TGTGCCAGCGTGGGGGGGGCTCGGGCAGATACGCAGTATTTT. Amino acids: CASVGGARADTQYF.

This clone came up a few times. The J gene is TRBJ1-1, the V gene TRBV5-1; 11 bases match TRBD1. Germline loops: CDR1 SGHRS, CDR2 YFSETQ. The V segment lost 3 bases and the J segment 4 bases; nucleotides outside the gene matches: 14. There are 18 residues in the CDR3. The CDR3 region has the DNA TGCGCCAGCAGCTCTTTGGACAGGGGGCGAAAATCGAGCACTGAAGCTTTCTTT. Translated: CASSSLDRGRKSSTEAFF.

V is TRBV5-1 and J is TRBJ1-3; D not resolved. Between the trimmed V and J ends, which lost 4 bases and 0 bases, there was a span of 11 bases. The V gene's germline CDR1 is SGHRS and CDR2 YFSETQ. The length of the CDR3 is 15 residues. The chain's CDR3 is CASSPEAFSGNTIYF. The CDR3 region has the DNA TGCGCCAGCAGCCCGGAGGCTTTCTCTGGAAACACCATATATTTT.

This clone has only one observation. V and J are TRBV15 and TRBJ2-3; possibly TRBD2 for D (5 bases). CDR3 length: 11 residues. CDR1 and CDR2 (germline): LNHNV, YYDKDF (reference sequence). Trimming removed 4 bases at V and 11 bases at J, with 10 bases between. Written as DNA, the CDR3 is TGTGCCACCAGCACCGACGCGGGGCAGTATTTT. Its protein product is CATSTDAGQYF.

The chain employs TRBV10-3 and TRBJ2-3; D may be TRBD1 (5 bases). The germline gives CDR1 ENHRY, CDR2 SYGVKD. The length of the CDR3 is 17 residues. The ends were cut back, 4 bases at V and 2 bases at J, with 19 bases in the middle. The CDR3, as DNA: TGTGCCATCAGTGGTAATGAACAGGCGACCTCCACAGATACGCAGTATTTT. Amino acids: CAISGNEQATSTDTQYF.

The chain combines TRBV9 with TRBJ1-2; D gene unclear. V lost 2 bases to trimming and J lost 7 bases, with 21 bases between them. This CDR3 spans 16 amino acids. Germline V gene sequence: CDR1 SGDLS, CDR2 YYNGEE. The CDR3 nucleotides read TGTGCCAGCAGCGTGGAGACTGACCTGGAATTACGTGGCTACACCTTC. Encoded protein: CASSVETDLELRGYTF.

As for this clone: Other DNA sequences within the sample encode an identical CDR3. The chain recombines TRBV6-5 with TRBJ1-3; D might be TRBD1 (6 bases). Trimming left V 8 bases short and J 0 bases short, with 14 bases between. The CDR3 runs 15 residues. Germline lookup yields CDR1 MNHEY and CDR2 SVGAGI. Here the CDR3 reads CASSRGQSSGNTIYF. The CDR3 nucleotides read TGTGCCAGCTCCCGAGGACAGAGCTCTGGAAACACCATATATTTT.

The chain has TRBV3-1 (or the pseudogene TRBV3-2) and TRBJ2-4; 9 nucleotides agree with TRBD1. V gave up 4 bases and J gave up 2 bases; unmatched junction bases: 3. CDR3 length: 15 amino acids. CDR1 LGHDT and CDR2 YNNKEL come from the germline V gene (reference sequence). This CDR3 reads CASSPGTGTKNIQYF. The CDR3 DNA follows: TGTGCCAGCAGCCCCGGGACAGGGACCAAAAACATTCAGTACTTC.

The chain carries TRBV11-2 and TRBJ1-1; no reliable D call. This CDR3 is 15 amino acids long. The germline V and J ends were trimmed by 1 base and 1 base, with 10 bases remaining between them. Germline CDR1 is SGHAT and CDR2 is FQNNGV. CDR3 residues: CASSLAVAGNTEAFF. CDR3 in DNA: TGTGCCAGCAGCTTAGCCGTCGCAGGGAACACTGAAGCTTTCTTT.

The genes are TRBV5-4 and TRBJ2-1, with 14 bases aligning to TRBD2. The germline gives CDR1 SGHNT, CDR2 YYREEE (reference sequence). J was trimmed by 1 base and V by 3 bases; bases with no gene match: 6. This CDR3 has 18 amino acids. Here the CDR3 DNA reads TGTGCCAGCAGCTACGGGACTAGCGGGGGTTTTTCCTACAATGAGCAGTTCTTC. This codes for CASSYGTSGGFSYNEQFF.

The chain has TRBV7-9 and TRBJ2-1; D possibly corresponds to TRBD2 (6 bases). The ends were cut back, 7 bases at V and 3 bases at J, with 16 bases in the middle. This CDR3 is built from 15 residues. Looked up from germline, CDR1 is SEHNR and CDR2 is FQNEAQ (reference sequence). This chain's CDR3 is CASTASGGVYNEQFF. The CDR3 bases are TGTGCCAGCACCGCGAGTGGCGGGGTCTACAATGAGCAGTTCTTC.

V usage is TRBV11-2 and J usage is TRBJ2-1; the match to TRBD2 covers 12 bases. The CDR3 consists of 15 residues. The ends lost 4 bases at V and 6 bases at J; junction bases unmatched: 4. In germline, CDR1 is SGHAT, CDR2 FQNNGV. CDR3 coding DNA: TGTGCCAGCAGCTCTAGCGGGGGGGTTCGCAATGAGCAGTTCTTC. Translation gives CASSSSGGVRNEQFF. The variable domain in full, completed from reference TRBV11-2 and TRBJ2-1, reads EAGVAQSPRYKIIEKRQSVAFWCNPISGHATLYWYQQILGQGPKLLIQFQNNGVVDDSQLPKDRFSAERLKGVDSTLKIQPAKLEDSAVYLCASSSSGGVRNEQFFGPGTRLTVL.

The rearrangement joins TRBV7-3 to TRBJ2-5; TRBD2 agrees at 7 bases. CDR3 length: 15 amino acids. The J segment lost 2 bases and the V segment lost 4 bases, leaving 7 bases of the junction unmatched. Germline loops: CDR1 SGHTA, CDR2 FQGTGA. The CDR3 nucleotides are TGTGCCAGCAGCTCAGCGGGGTTAGAACAAGAGACCCAGTACTTC. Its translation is CASSSAGLEQETQYF.

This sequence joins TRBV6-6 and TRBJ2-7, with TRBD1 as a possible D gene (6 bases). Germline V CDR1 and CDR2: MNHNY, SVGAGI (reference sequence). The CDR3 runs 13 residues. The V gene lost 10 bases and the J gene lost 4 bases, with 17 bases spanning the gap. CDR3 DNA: TGTGCCACCTCGAGGGGGATAGGGTACGAGCAGTACGTC. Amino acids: CATSRGIGYEQYV.

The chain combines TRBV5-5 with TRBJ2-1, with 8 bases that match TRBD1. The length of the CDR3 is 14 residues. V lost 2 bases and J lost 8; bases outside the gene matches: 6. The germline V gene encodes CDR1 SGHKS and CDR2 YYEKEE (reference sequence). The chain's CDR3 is CASSFDRGGDEQFF. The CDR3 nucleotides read TGTGCCAGCAGCTTTGACAGGGGAGGAGATGAGCAGTTCTTC. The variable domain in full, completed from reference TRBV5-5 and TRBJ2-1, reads DAGVTQSPTHLIKTRGQQVTLRCSPISGHKSVSWYQQVLGQGPQFIFQYYEKEERGRGNFPDRFSARQFPNYSSELNVNALLLGDSALYLCASSFDRGGDEQFFGPGTRLTVL.

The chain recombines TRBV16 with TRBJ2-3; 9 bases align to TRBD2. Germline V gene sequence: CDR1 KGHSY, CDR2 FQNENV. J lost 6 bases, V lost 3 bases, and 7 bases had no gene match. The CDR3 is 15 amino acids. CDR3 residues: CASSHRGLASDTQYF. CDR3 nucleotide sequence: TGTGCCAGCAGCCACCGGGGACTAGCAAGCGATACGCAGTATTTT.

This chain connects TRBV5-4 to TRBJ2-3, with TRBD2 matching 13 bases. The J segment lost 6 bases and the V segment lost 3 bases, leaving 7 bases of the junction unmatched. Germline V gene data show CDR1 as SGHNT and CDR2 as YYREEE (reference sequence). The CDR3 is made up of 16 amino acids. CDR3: CASSYRLAGGGDTQYF. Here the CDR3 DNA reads TGTGCCAGCAGCTACCGACTAGCGGGGGGCGGGGATACGCAGTATTTT.

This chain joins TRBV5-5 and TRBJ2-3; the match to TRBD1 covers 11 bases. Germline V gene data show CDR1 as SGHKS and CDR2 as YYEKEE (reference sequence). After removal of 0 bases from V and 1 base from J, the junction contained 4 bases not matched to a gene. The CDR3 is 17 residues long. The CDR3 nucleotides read TGTGCCAGCAGCTTGGTGGGGACAGGGGGAGGCACAGATACGCAGTATTTT. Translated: CASSLVGTGGGTDTQYF.

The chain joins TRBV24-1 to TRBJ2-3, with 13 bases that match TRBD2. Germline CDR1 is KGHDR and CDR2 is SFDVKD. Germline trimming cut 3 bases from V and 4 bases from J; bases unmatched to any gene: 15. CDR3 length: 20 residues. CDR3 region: CATSDPKLAGGPKHADTQYF. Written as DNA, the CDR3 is TGTGCCACCAGTGATCCTAAACTAGCGGGGGGGCCGAAGCACGCAGATACGCAGTATTTT.

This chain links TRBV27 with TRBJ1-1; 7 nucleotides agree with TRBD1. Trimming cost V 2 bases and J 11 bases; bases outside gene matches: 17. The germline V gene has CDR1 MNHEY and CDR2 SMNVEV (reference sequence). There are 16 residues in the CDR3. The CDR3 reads CASSLPPVTGSREAFF. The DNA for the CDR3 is TGTGCCAGCAGTTTACCCCCCGTGACAGGGAGTAGGGAGGCTTTCTTT.

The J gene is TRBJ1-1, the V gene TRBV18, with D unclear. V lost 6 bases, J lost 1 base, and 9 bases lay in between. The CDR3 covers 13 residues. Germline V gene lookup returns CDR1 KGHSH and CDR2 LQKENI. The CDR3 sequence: CASSTSGNTEAFF. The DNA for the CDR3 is TGTGCCAGCTCCACCTCCGGGAACACTGAAGCTTTCTTT.

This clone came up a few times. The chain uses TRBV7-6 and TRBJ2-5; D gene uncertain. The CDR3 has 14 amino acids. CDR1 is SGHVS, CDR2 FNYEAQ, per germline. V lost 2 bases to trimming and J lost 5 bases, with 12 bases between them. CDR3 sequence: CASSLNAISETQYF. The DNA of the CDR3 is TGTGCCAGCAGCTTAAATGCTATATCGGAGACCCAGTACTTC.